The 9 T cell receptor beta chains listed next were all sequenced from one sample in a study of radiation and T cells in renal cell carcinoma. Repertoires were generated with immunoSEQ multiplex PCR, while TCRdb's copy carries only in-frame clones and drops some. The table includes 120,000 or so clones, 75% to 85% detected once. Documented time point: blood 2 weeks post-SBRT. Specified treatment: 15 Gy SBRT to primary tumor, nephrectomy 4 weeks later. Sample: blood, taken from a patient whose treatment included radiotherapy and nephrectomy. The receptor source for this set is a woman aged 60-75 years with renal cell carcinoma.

As DNA, the CDR3 is TGTGCCAGCAGCTTGGGCCCGACTAGCGGGGGCTCATACGAGCAGTACTTC. This sequence encodes CASSLGPTSGGSYEQYF. J is TRBJ2-7 and V is TRBV5-4; TRBD2 matches 12 bases. Germline V gene data show CDR1 as SGHNT and CDR2 as YYREEE (reference sequence). The J segment lost 4 bases and the V segment lost 0 bases, leaving 8 bases of the junction unmatched. This CDR3 is 17 amino acids long.

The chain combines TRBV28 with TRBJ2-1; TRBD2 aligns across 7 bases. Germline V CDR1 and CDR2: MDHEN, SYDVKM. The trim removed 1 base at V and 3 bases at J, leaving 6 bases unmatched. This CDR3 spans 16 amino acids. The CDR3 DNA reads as TGTGCCAGCAGTTTATCGGCCGGACTAGTCTACAATGAGCAGTTCTTC. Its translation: CASSLSAGLVYNEQFF.

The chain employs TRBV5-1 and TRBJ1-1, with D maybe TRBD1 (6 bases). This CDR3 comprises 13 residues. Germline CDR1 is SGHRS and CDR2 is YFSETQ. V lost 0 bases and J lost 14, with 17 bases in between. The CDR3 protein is CASSLGAGEREFF. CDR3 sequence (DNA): TGCGCCAGCAGCTTGGGGGCAGGGGAAAGAGAATTCTTT. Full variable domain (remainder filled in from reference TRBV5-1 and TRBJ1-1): KAGVTQTPRYLIKTRGQQVTLSCSPISGHRSVSWYQQTPGQGLQFLFEYFSETQRNKGNFPGRFSGRQFSNSRSEMNVSTLELGDSALYLCASSLGAGEREFFGQGTRLTVV.

The CDR3 DNA reads as TGCGCCAGCAGTCACCCCCCCACAGGGGTGGGCGATGGCTACACCTTC. It encodes CASSHPPTGVGDGYTF. The rearrangement uses TRBV23-1 and TRBJ1-2; 7 bases match TRBD1. TRBV23-1 is annotated as an ORF whose role is uncertain. The CDR3 spans 16 residues. V shed 3 bases, J shed 6 bases, and the junction held 13 bases outside the gene matches.

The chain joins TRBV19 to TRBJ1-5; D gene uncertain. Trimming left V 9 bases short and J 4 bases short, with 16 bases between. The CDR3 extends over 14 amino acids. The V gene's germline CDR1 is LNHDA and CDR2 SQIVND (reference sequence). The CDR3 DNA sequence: TGTGCCAGCGGTCCGGGATATGGGAATCAGCCCCAGCATTTT. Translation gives CASGPGYGNQPQHF.

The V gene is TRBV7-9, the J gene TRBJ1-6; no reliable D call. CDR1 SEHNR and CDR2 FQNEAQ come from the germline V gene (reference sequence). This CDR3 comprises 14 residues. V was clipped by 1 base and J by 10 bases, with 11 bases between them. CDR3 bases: TGTGCCAGCAGCTTAGGTGGGTTGCGGTCACCCCTCCACTTT. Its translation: CASSLGGLRSPLHF.

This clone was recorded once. The CDR3 bases are TGTGCCAGTAGTGCACGGGGATGGCAGATGAACACTGAAGCTTTCTTT. Residues: CASSARGWQMNTEAFF. The chain combines TRBV19 with TRBJ1-1; D not resolved. Germline V gene lookup returns CDR1 LNHDA and CDR2 SQIVND (reference sequence). V lost 5 bases to trimming and J lost 0 bases, with 16 bases between them. CDR3 size: 16 residues.

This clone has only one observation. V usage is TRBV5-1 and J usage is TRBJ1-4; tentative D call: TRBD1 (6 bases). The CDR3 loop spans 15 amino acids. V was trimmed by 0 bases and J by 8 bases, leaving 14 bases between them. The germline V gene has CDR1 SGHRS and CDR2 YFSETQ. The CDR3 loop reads CASSLAGAEWEKLFF. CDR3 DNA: TGCGCCAGCAGCTTGGCAGGGGCAGAGTGGGAAAAACTGTTTTTT.

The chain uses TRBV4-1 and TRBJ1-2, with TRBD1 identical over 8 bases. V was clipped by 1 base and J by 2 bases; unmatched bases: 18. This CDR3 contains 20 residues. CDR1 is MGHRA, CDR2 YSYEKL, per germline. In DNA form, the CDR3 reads TGCGCCAGCAGCCAAGTGGTCCCTAGCCCAGGACAGGGACCAAACTATGGCTACACCTTC. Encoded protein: CASSQVVPSPGQGPNYGYTF.